These 7 T cell receptor beta chains originate from one sample sequenced in a study of blood T cells in healthy people across ages. The use of a sample-barcoded 5' primer and a J-beta primer mix characterized a second PCR of roughly 7 to 12 cycles. In TCRdb, the 5' RACE reads were re-called with MiXCR into one record per CDR3 protein. The sample consists of fewer than 700,000 distinct CDR3 sequences, about 43% of them appearing once. Input material: blood. The receptors originated from an older man in good health.

This clonotype was counted only a few times. The chain is built from TRBV6-6 and TRBJ2-5; D uncertain. Per germline, CDR1 MNHNY and CDR2 SVGAGI (reference sequence). The CDR3 loop spans 11 amino acids. The germline V and J ends were trimmed by 8 bases and 3 bases, with 7 bases remaining between them. CDR3 protein: CASGTKETQYF. The CDR3 nucleotides are TGTGCCAGCGGAACCAAAGAGACCCAGTACTTC.

The V and J genes are TRBV7-9 and TRBJ2-3; TRBD1 matches 10 bases. There are 16 residues in the CDR3. After removal of 6 bases from V and 2 bases from J, the junction contained 8 bases not matched to a gene. Per germline, CDR1 SEHNR and CDR2 FQNEAQ (reference sequence). The CDR3 bases are TGTGCCAGCAGTCGTAGACAGGGGGCCAACACAGATACGCAGTATTTT. Translating gives CASSRRQGANTDTQYF.

V is TRBV5-1 and J is TRBJ2-1; 10 bases are shared with TRBD1. Germline values: CDR1 SGHRS, CDR2 YFSETQ. CDR3 size: 17 residues. Losses at the gene ends were 4 bases for V and 8 bases for J; bases not matched to a gene: 15. DNA for the CDR3: TGCGCCAGCAGCCTATACCTACGGACAGGGGGGTTCGATGAGCAGTTCTTC. Protein product: CASSLYLRTGGFDEQFF.

CDR3 residues: CSVCDSTDTQYF. The CDR3 coding sequence is TGCAGCGTCTGCGACAGCACAGATACGCAGTATTTT. V is TRBV29-1 and J is TRBJ2-3; D is ambiguous. Per germline, CDR1 SQVTM and CDR2 ANQGSEA. This CDR3 region has 12 residues. The V gene lost 6 bases and the J gene lost 0 bases, with 7 bases spanning the gap.

This chain links TRBV6-2 or TRBV6-3 with TRBJ1-1; D is undetermined. CDR1 and CDR2 from the germline V gene are MNHEY and SVGEGT. The CDR3 sequence is 12 residues long. Between the trimmed V and J ends, which lost 7 bases and 5 bases, there was a span of 11 bases. CDR3 in amino acids: CASTARRTEAFF. CDR3 nucleotides: TGTGCCAGCACCGCAAGGAGGACTGAAGCTTTCTTT.

This sequence joins TRBV20-1 and TRBJ2-1, with D perhaps given as TRBD1 or TRBD2 (5 bases each). This CDR3 has 16 residues. The V end lost 0 bases, the J end lost 3 bases, and 15 bases lay between the germline ends. The V gene's germline CDR1 is DFQATT and CDR2 SNEGSKA (reference sequence). The CDR3 loop reads CSARELRAGLYNEQFF. CDR3 DNA: TGCAGTGCTAGAGAGCTCAGGGCTGGACTCTACAATGAGCAGTTCTTC.

This clonotype was observed a single time. The chain recombines TRBV20-1 with TRBJ2-2; TRBD1 might be the D (6 bases). The germline gives CDR1 DFQATT, CDR2 SNEGSKA (reference sequence). This CDR3 spans 14 amino acids. V gave up 3 bases and J gave up 4 bases, with 12 bases separating them. The CDR3 sequence is CSARWQGSTGELFF. DNA of the CDR3: TGCAGTGCTAGGTGGCAGGGGAGCACCGGGGAGCTGTTTTTT.